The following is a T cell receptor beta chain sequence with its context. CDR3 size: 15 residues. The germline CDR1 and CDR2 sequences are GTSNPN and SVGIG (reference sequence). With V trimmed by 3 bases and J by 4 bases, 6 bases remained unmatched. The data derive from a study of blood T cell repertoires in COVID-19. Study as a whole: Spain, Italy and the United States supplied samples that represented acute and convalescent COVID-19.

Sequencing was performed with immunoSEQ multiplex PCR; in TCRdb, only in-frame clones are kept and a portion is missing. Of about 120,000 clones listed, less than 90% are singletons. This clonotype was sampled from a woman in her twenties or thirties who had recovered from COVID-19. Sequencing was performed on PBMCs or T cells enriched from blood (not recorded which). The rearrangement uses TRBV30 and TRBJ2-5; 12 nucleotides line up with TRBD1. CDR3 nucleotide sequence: TGTGCCTGGAGGGGAGGGACAGGGGGCGTAGAGACCCAGTACTTC. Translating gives CAWRGGTGGVETQYF. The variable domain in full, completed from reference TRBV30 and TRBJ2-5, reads SQTIHQWPATLVQPVGSPLSLECTVEGTSNPNLYWYRQAAGRGLQLLFYSVGIGQISSEVPQNLSASRPQDRQFILSSKKLLLSDSGFYLCAWRGGTGGVETQYFGPGTRLLVL.